This T cell receptor beta chain was sequenced in a study of shared clonotypes between healthy human individuals (dated by TCRdb to between 2020 and 2021). With regard to the full study: A few men and a couple of women, aged 18 to 49 years, made up the cohort. To increase sequencing depth and limit assay-specific biases, TCR repertoire library preparation and sequencing were carried out by different laboratories using diverse techniques. Per donor, leukapheresis produced somewhere between about 0.94 and 9 billion PBMCs. For each donor, three plates each were used for CD4 naive and CD4 memory, two plates were used for CD8 naive, and one plate was used for CD8 memory. Blood TCR repertoires of roughly five healthy adults were deeply sequenced to estimate repertoire size and the extent of clonotype sharing between individuals. Overall results and qualifications from the work: Pairwise subsampling indicated that sequencing depth was expected to affect the degree of clonotype sharing among donors. Because the study included a small number of donors, the genetic and exposure-history diversity represented was limited. Incomplete sequencing was indicated by rarefaction of sorted-subset datasets, despite the large sequencing depth. Naive subsets generally had larger estimated clonotype richness than memory subsets. About 5% of naive CD4, 3% to 3.5% of naive CD8, about 2.4% of memory CD4, and around 0.42% of memory CD8 clonotypes were shared across several donors. Only blood was sampled, and tissue TCR repertoires likely differ from those in blood. Higher generation probabilities were observed for clonotypes shared by all four sorted-subset donors than for non-shared clonotypes.

CD8 naive samples consisted of CD45RO-negative cells that were positively selected for CCR7, yielding a CD45RA+CCR7+ population without TemRA cells. Donors were healthy HIV-negative adults with no recently reported acute infections or vaccinations. All donors were Caucasian adults living in Nashville, Tennessee, USA. Blood was obtained by leukapheresis, after which PBMCs were separated by Ficoll-Histopaque density gradient centrifugation and cryopreserved in liquid nitrogen vapor phase. Purity and quantity of every magnetically sorted T cell population were checked by analytical flow cytometry. Genomic DNA was isolated from every sorted fraction and measured by UV absorbance on a Nanodrop 2000c. Regarding this clone: The antigen it binds to is not known. No base-level quality is on record; no much larger clone is a single base apart.

Using the deep immunoSEQ assay, TCR CDR3 regions were amplified from genomic DNA by multiplex PCR. Extracted genomic DNA from each cell subset was spread evenly across all wells of several immunoSEQ 96-well plates, with each plate serving as a replicate. For sorted subsets, around 0.2 ug of genomic DNA, equivalent to 30,000 or so T cell genomes, went into each replicate PCR. The purified libraries were quantified using a Qubit 3.0 fluorometer, sized with a Bioanalyzer 2100, and then quantified again using the KAPA Library Quantification kit. Every immunoSEQ 96-well plate was sequenced on a dedicated single-read 150-cycle Illumina NextSeq 550 flow cell. The authors' pipeline ran thus. Because the immunoSEQ output held only junctional sequences and lacked quality scores, the filtering could not match the filtering applied to full-length reads. To assign V/J genes and CDR3, sequences were annotated against IMGT germline references using PyIR, a Python wrapper for IgBLAST v1.9. Reads with weak V/J assignments (E-value above 1e-6), missing CDR3, stop codons, out-of-frame junctions, or ambiguous translated residues were removed. V3J clonotypes were defined by identical inferred V gene, J gene, and CDR3 amino acid sequence. Percentage overlap between repertoires was calculated by dividing the number of shared unique clonotypes by the size of the smaller repertoire. RTK rarefaction, the Chao1 estimator, and Recon v2.1 estimates of unobserved clonotypes were used to assess repertoire richness. For all TCRbeta clonotypes obtained by the gDNA method from a few donors, generation probabilities were computed with OLGA. TCRdb took this table from immuneACCESS and kept in-frame rearrangements with V and J called. Such tables lack part of the clones; where checked against another copy, unresolved V genes explain under half of the gap, and the rest is unexplained. D and trimming were read from the DNA, whereas the V and J calls and clone size are those reported in that table. The sample includes hundreds of thousands of clones, with about 96% observed a single time. The ten top clones hold less than 0.3% of the sample.

CDR3 length: 14 amino acids, cysteine to phenylalanine. Only the CDR3 region is kept as DNA, spanning 42 bases read in frame from base 1. At the junction V is shortened by 3 bases and J by 1 base; bases outside the gene matches: 3. Sequences SGHRS (CDR1) and YFSETQ (CDR2) are obtained from the germline V gene. The receptor comes from a man aged 30 to 45 in good health. The chain was built from TRBV5-1 and TRBJ2-5, with 7 central nucleotides matching TRBD1. The sequencing input was naive CD8+ T cells sorted from blood. The cell subset or site label here, explained by the study, means: CD45RA+CCR7+. CDR3 protein: CASSSRTGQETQYF. The DNA sequence is given as TGCGCCAGCAGCTCGCGGACAGGCCAAGAGACCCAGTACTTC.